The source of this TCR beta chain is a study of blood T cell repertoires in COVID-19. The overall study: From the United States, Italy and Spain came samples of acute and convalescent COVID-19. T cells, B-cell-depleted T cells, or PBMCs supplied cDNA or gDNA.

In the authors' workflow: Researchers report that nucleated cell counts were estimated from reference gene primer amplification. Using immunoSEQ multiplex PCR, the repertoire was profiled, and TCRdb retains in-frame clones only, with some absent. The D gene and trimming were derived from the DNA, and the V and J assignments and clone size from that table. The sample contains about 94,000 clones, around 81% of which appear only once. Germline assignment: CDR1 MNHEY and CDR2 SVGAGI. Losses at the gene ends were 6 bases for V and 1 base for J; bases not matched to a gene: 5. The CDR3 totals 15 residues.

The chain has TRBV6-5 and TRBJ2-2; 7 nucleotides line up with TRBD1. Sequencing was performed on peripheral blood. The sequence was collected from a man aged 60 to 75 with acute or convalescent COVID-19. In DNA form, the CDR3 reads TGTGCCAGCAGCAGACGGACAGGGAACACCGGGGAGCTGTTTTTT. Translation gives CASSRRTGNTGELFF.